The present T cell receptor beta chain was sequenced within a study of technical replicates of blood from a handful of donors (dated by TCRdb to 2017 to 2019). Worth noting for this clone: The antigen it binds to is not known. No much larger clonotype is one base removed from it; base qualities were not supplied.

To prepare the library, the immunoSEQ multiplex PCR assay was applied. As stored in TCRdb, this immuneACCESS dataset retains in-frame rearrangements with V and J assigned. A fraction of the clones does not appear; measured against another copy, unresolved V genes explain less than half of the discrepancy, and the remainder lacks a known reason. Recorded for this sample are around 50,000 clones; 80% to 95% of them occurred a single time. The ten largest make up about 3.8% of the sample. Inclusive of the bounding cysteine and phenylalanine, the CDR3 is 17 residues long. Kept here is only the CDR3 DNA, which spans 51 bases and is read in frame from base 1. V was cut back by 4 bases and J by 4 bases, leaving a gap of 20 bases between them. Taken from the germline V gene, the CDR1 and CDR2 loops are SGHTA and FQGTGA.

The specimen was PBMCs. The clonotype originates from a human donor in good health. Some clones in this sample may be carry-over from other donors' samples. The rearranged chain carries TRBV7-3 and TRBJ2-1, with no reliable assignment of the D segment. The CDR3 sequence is CASSSHPPGAGYNEQFF. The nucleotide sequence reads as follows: TGTGCCAGCAGCTCCCACCCCCCCGGAGCCGGGTACAATGAGCAGTTCTTC. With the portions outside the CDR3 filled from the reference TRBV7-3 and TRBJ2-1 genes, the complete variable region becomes GAGVSQTPSNKVTEKGKYVELRCDPISGHTALYWYRQSLGQGPEFLIYFQGTGAADDSGLPNDRFFAVRPEGSVSTLKIQRTERGDSAVYLCASSSHPPGAGYNEQFFGPGTRLTVL.